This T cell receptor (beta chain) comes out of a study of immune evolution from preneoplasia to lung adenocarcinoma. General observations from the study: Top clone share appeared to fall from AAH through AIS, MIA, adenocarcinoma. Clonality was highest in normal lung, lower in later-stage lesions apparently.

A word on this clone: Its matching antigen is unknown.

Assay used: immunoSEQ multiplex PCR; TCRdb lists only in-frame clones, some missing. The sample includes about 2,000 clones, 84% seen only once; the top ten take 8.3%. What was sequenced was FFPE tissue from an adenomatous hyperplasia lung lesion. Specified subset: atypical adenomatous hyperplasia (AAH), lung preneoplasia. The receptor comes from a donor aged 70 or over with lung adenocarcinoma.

The CDR3 DNA reads as TGTGCCAGCAGCTTAAATTCTTATTTCAGGGAAGGTCAGCCCCAGCATTTT. As protein: CASSLNSYFREGQPQHF. The chain has TRBV7-9 and TRBJ1-5; tentative D call: TRBD1 (5 bases). The V end lost 2 bases, the J end lost 6 bases, and 20 bases lay between the germline ends. The length of the CDR3 is 17 residues. Per the germline V gene, CDR1 is SEHNR and CDR2 is FQNEAQ (reference sequence).